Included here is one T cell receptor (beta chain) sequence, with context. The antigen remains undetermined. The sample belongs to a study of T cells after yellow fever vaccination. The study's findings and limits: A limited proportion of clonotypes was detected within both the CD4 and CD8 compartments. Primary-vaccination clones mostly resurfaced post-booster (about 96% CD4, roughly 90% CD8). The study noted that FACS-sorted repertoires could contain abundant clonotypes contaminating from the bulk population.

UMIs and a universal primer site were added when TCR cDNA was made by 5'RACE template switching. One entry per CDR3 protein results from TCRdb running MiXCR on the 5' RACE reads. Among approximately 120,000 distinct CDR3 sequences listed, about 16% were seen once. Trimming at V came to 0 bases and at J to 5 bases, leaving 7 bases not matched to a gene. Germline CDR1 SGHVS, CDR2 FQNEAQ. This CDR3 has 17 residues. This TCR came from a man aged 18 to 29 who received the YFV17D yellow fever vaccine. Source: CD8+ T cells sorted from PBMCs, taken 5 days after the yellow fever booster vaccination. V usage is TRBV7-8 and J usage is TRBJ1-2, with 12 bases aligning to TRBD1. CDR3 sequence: CASSLAPGQGAWYGYTF. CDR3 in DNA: TGTGCCAGCAGCTTAGCCCCGGGACAGGGGGCTTGGTATGGCTACACCTTC.